This T cell receptor (beta chain) was obtained from a study of a mutant IDH1 vaccine in newly diagnosed glioma. About the research overall: A 62.5% male, approximately 38% female split and a mean age of about 40 years characterized treated patients. Before enrollment, patients got radiotherapy alone, temozolomide alone, or mostly the combination.

Regarding time point: baseline, week 1 (first vaccination visit). Specified treatment: pre-vaccination baseline after standard-of-care therapy. Each donor presented with a new WHO grade 3 or 4 astrocytoma that tested IDH1-mutant and showed ATRX loss. In germline, CDR1 is GTSNPN, CDR2 SVGIG (reference sequence). The CDR3 sequence is 11 residues long. Trimming cost V 0 bases and J 13 bases, with 10 bases left between them. Libraries were prepared by immunoSEQ multiplex PCR; TCRdb keeps only in-frame clonotypes and omits some of them. The profile covers 50,000 to 75,000 clones, with 80% to 95% appearing a single time and roughly 2.5% taken by the ten largest.

This TCR came from a man aged 50-59 years with glioma. The specimen was PBMCs, collected from a glioma patient treated with radiotherapy, temozolomide or both. The V and J genes are TRBV30 and TRBJ1-5; no firm D call. The CDR3 protein is CAWSVGGPQHF. The CDR3 region has the DNA TGTGCCTGGAGTGTTGGAGGGCCGCAGCATTTT.